A selection of T cell receptor beta chains follows, all from one sample in a study of control samples from healthy donors and cancer patients. Measured with immunoSEQ multiplex PCR; TCRdb has only the in-frame clones, and not every one. The repertoire holds approximately 110,000 clones, with 91% as singletons. Sequences were obtained from blood. The receptors shown here come from a woman under 30 in good health. CDR3s include the opening cysteine and the closing phenylalanine or tryptophan. A D gene is named only where the DNA matches it firmly. Only part of the rows carry a size: once, few, many, or a class if the clone is expanded.

d_gene,j_gene,abundance,v_gene,CDR3nt,CDR3aa
-,TRBJ2-3,-,TRBV7-2,TGTGCCAGCAGGACCCATAGGGGCACAGATACGCAGTATTTT,CASRTHRGTDTQYF
-,TRBJ2-3,-,TRBV27,TGTGCCAGCAGTTTACGGTATGGCGTGTGGAGCACAGATACGCAGTATTTT,CASSLRYGVWSTDTQYF
-,TRBJ2-3,-,TRBV14,TGTGCCAGCAGCCAAGAAGGTCTTATCCGTGGGGATACGCAGTATTTT,CASSQEGLIRGDTQYF
TRBD2,TRBJ2-7,-,TRBV7-9,TGTGCCAGCAGCTTAGTTCTCAGCGGGAGCCACGAGCAGTACTTC,CASSLVLSGSHEQYF
TRBD1,TRBJ1-4,-,TRBV18,TGTGCCAGCTCACGCGGACAGGGGACTGAAAAACTGTTTTTT,CASSRGQGTEKLFF
TRBD2,TRBJ2-1,-,TRBV19,TGTGCCAGTAGGCCGGGACTAGGGGCCTACAATGAGCAGTTCTTC,CASRPGLGAYNEQFF
-,TRBJ2-2,once,TRBV5-1,TGCGCCAGCAGCTTGGGGGACTTACCAACCGGGGAGCTGTTTTTT,CASSLGDLPTGELFF
TRBD2,TRBJ2-5,once,TRBV2,TGTGCCAGCAGTCCTCAGAGCGGGGTAGAGACCCAGTACTTC,CASSPQSGVETQYF
-,TRBJ2-7,-,TRBV6-2/TRBV6-3,TGTGCCAGCAGTTACAGGTCAGGGTTAAGCTACGAGCAGTACTTC,CASSYRSGLSYEQYF
TRBD1,TRBJ1-1,-,TRBV5-1,TGCGCCAGCAGAGAGTGGACAGGGCTGAACACTGAAGCTTTCTTT,CASREWTGLNTEAFF
TRBD1,TRBJ2-7,-,TRBV28,TGTGCCAGCAAGGGCCATGGGACAGGAGTGTACGAGCAGTACTTC,CASKGHGTGVYEQYF
-,TRBJ2-2,-,TRBV19,TGTGCCGGGGAGAGTACGAACACCGGGGAGCTGTTTTTT,CAGESTNTGELFF
-,TRBJ2-5,-,TRBV7-8,TGTGCCAGCAGCTTAGGAGCAGGGGTTTCGGAGACCCAGTACTTC,CASSLGAGVSETQYF
-,TRBJ1-2,-,TRBV18,TGTGCCAGCTCACTCGGACAGCCACAAGGTCTCTATGGCTACACCTTC,CASSLGQPQGLYGYTF
-,TRBJ1-2,-,TRBV30,TGTGCCTCGGACAGTGAGAGGGCCGGCTACACCTTC,CASDSERAGYTF
TRBD1,TRBJ1-1,-,TRBV5-1,TGCGCCAGCAGCTCAACCGGGACAGGTATAGGCACTGAAGCTTTCTTT,CASSSTGTGIGTEAFF
-,TRBJ2-7,-,TRBV27,TGTGCCAGCAGTTTATCCCCTGGTCGGGGCTACGAGCAGTACTTC,CASSLSPGRGYEQYF
-,TRBJ2-3,-,TRBV20-1,TGCAGTGCTAGTACTGAAGGGGATACGCAGTATTTT,CSASTEGDTQYF
TRBD2,TRBJ2-5,once,TRBV28,TGTGCCAGCAGTTCGGGCGGGGGGGCGTACCAAGAGACCCAGTACTTC,CASSSGGGAYQETQYF
-,TRBJ2-7,-,TRBV14,TGTGCCAGCAGCCCTGTCACAGGGTTTCGCGAGCAGTACTTC,CASSPVTGFREQYF
TRBD1,TRBJ2-7,-,TRBV23-1,TGCGCCAGCACCCGTAGCCCCACAGGGGGCTCAACCTACGAGCAGTACTTC,CASTRSPTGGSTYEQYF
TRBD1,TRBJ2-1,-,TRBV29-1,TGCAGCGCGCGGACAGGGTTGAATGAGCAGTTCTTC,CSARTGLNEQFF